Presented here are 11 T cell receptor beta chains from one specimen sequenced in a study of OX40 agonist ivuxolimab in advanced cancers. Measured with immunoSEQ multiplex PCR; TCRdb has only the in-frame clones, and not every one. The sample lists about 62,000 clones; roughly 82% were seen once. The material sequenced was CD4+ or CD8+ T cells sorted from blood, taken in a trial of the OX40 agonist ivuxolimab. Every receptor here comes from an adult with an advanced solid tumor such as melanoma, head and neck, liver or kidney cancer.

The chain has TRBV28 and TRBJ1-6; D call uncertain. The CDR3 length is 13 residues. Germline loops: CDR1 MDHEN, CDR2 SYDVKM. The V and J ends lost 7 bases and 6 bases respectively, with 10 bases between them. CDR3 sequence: CASNFLRNSPLHF. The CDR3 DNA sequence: TGTGCCAGCAATTTTCTGCGTAATTCACCCCTCCACTTT.

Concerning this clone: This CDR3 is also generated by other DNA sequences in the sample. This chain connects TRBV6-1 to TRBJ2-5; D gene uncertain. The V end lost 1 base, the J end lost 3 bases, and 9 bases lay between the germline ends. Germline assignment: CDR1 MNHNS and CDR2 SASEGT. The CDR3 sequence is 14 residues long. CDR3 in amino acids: CASSEGLSKETQYF. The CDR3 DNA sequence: TGTGCCAGCAGTGAAGGGCTGTCGAAAGAGACCCAGTACTTC.

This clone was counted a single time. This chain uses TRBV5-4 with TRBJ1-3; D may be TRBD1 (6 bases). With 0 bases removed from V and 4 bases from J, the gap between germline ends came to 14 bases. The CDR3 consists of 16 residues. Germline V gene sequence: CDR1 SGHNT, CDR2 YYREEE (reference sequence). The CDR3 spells CASSLASGAGGNTIYF. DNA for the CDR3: TGTGCCAGCAGCTTGGCGTCAGGGGCTGGCGGAAACACCATATATTTT.

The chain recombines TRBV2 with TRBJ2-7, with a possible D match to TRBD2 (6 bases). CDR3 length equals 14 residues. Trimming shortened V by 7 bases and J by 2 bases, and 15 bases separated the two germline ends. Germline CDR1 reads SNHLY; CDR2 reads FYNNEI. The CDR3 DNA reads TGTGCCAGCACCCCAGGGACTTCAACCTACGAGCAGTACTTC. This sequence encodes CASTPGTSTYEQYF.

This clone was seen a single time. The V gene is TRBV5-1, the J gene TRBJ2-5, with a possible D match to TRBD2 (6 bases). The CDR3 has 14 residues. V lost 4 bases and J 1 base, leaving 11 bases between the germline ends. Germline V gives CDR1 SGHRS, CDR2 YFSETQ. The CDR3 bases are TGCGCCAGCAGCCCAGGGACTGTCCAAGAGACCCAGTACTTC. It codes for CASSPGTVQETQYF.

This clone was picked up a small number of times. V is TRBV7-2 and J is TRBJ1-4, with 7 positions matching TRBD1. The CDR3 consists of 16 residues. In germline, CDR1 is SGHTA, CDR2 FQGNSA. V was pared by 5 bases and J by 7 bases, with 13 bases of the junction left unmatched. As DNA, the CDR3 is TGTGCCAGCAGCCCAGACCTAAGGGGGCGCGGTGAAAAACTGTTTTTT. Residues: CASSPDLRGRGEKLFF.

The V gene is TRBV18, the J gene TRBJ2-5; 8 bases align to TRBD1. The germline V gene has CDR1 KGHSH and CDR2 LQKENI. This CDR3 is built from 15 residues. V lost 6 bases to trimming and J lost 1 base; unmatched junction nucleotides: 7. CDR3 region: CASSGQGGTQETQYF. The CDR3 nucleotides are TGTGCCAGCTCCGGACAGGGTGGAACCCAAGAGACCCAGTACTTC.

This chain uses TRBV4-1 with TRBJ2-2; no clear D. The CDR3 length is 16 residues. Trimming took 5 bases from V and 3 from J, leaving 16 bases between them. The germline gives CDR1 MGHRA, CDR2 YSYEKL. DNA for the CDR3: TGCGCCAGCAGCGGATCACCGGTGGGCTACACCGGGGAGCTGTTTTTT. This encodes CASSGSPVGYTGELFF.

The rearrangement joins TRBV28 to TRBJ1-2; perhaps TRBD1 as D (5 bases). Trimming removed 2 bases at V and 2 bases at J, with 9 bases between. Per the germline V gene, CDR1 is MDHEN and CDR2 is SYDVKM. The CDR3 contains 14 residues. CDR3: CASSLGAGNYGYTF. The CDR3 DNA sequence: TGTGCCAGCAGTTTAGGTGCAGGGAACTATGGCTACACCTTC.

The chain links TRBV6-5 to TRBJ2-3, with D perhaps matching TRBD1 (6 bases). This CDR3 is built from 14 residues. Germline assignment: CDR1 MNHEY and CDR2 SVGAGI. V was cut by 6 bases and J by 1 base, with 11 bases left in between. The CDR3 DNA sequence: TGTGCCAGCAGACTCAGGGGAGGCACAGATACGCAGTATTTT. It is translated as CASRLRGGTDTQYF.

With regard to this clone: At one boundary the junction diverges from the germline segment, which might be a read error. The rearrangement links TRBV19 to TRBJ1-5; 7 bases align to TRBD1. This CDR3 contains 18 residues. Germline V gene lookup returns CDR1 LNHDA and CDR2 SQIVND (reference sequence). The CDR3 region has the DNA TGTGCAAGTACCCGTAAGCGACAGGGTCTGGGGAATAATCAGCCCCAGCATTTT. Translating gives CASTRKRQGLGNNQPQHF. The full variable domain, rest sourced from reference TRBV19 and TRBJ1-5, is DGGITQSPKYLFRKEGQNVTLSCEQNLNHDAMYWYRQDPGQGLRLIYYSQIVNDFQKGDIAEGYSVSREKKESFPLTVTSAQKNPTAFYLCASTRKRQGLGNNQPQHFGDGTRLSIL.